This T cell receptor (beta chain) appears in the sequencing data of a study of OX40 agonist ivuxolimab in advanced cancers. Study-level information: At 82.7% male, the cohort had a mean age of around 56 years, ranging from about 20 to 79.

Of note for this clone: Its antigen remains unidentified.

The study, taken as a whole, reports: A proportion of nonresponders additionally exhibited low normalized T-cell clonal expansion.

V was pared by 4 bases and J by 9 bases, with 3 bases of the junction left unmatched. The CDR3 is 12 residues long. Germline V gene lookup returns CDR1 SEHNR and CDR2 FQNEAQ (reference sequence). Profiling relied on immunoSEQ multiplex PCR, and the TCRdb table lists in-frame clones only, not all of them. This sample has about 98,000 clones, with about 85% found just once. Autoimmune disease history or systemic immunosuppression excluded patients. The material was CD4+ or CD8+ T cells sorted from blood, obtained in a trial of the OX40 agonist ivuxolimab. The V and J genes are TRBV7-9 and TRBJ2-3; 8 nucleotides agree with TRBD1. This TCR came from an adult with an advanced solid tumor such as melanoma, head and neck, liver or kidney cancer. In DNA, the CDR3 is TGTGCCAGCAGCTCACAGGGGGAGACGCAGTATTTT. This sequence encodes CASSSQGETQYF. Combining the CDR3 with reference TRBV7-9 and TRBJ2-3 gives the whole variable domain DTGVSQNPRHKITKRGQNVTFRCDPISEHNRLYWYRQTLGQGPEFLTYFQNEAQLEKSRLLSDRFSAERPKGSFSTLEIQRTEQGDSAMYLCASSSQGETQYFGPGTRLTVL.